This T cell receptor (beta chain) is from a study of control samples from healthy donors and cancer patients. Repertoires were generated with immunoSEQ multiplex PCR, while TCRdb's copy carries only in-frame clones and drops some. The sample includes more than 95,000 clones, 87% of them seen just once. The CDR3 contains 12 residues. Trimming took 2 bases from V and 11 from J, leaving 15 bases between them. Germline lookup yields CDR1 GTSNPN and CDR2 SVGIG (reference sequence). This clonotype was obtained from a young man in good health. The specimen sequenced was blood. V usage is TRBV30 and J usage is TRBJ1-1; TRBD1 is a possible D gene (5 bases). CDR3 nucleotide sequence: TGTGCCTGGAGTAATGGGGGGACGGGCGCTTTCTTT. This translates into CAWSNGGTGAFF.